The entry that follows covers one T cell receptor (beta chain) sequence. Its antigen is still unknown. Base-call qualities are not available, and no considerably larger clone is one nucleotide away. Including the terminal cysteine and phenylalanine, the CDR3 comprises 13 residues. Only CDR3 DNA is held: 39 bases, read in frame from base 1. From V the trimming removes 5 bases and from J it removes 1 base, while the gene matches leave 1 base of the junction unaccounted for. The germline V gene gives CDR1 as SGHDN and CDR2 as FVKESK. To demonstrate the VDJtools post-analysis software, the study profiled TCR beta repertoires from the peripheral blood of 10 to 15 young patients with multiple sclerosis. The multiple sclerosis patients were children and adolescents between roughly 6 and 16 years of age. This specimen belongs to a study of post-analysis software for immune sequencing data (dated by TCRdb to 2015 to 2017). Regarding the study in general: Relapsing-remitting, secondary progressive and progressive-relapsing multiple sclerosis were recorded as disease courses, and subtype annotation was lacking for some patients. The multiple sclerosis patient repertoires were compared with 10 or so previously published healthy control repertoires from donors aged about 6 to 26 years. A subset of samples was prepared in parallel using single-end sample barcoding, then pooled and co-amplified after Illumina adapter ligation.

Library prep was done by PCR. This sample was sequenced with an Illumina HiSeq 2500. To reduce PCR and sequencing biases, unique molecular identifiers were built into the TCR beta cDNA libraries. Every 1 to 10 million input T cells yielded approximately 500,000 cDNA molecules, meaning each molecule approximated one T cell. The patient libraries were prepared and sequenced with the same protocol used for the earlier healthy control dataset. Within a given batch, samples were prepared together, multiplexed and sequenced on the same HiSeq lane. In the authors' own workflow: MIGEC handled the raw barcoded reads, throwing out single-read molecular identifier groups before consensus assembly and CDR3 extraction. Clonotype tables were post-analysed with VDJtools, normalizing diversity by down-sampling all datasets to the smallest sample size. Repertoire overlap clustering matched CDR3 amino acid but not nucleotide sequences to correct batch-related cross-sample contamination. In-frame beta chains were kept once TCRdb had trimmed the public reads at Q25 with fastp and called clones with MiXCR. Every distinct CDR3 protein forms one entry, paired with its most common genes and DNA. These V and J calls are TCRdb output, not the study's own analysis. This sample has 430,000 or so distinct CDR3 sequences in its table, and more than 30% of those were observed once. The ten largest clonotypes hold approximately 7.6% of the sample.

Results the study describes overall, beyond this receptor: The control group was slightly older than the multiple sclerosis patient group. Patients showed significantly higher frequencies than controls for a handful of TRBV segments, among them TRBV5-6, TRBV5-1 and TRBV20-1. Direct clustering with F measure revealed strong co-clustering of samples prepared in the same batch, which led to a batch-effect correction. Normalized Chao1 diversity was significantly lower in multiple sclerosis patients than controls, suggesting substantial peripheral T-cell clonal expansion.

The rearrangement joined TRBV14 to TRBJ1-1, with 7 bases aligning to TRBD1. This sequence was found in a girl aged 2 to 9 with multiple sclerosis. Material: blood. The CDR3: CASSWDRNTEAFF. The bases read TGTGCCAGCAGCTGGGACAGGAACACTGAAGCTTTCTTT.